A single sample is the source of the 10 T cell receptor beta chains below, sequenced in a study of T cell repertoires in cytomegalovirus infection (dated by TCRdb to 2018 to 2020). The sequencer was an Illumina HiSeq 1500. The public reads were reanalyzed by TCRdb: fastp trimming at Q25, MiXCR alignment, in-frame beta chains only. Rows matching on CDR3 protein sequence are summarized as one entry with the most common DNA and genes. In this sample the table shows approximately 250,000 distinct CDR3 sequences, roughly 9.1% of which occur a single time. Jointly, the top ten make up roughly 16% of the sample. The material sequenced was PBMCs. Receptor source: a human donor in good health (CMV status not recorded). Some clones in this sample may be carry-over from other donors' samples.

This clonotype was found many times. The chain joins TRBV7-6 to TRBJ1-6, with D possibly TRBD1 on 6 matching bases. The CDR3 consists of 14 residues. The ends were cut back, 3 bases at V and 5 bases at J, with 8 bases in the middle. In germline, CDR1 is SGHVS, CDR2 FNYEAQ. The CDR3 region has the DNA TGTGCCAGCAGCTTTTCAGGGGATAATTCACCCCTCCACTTT. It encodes CASSFSGDNSPLHF.

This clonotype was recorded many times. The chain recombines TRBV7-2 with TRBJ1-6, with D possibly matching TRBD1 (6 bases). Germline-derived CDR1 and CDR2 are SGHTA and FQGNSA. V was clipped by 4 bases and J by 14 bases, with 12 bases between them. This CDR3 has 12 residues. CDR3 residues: CASSSRGGTLHF. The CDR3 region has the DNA TGTGCCAGCAGCTCTAGGGGGGGGACCCTCCACTTT.

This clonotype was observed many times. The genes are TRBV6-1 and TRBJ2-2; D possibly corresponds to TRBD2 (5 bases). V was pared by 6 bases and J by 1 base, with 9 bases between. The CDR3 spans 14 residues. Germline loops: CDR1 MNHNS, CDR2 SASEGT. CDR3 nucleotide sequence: TGTGCCAGCAGGGCCCGGGGGAACACCGGGGAGCTGTTTTTT. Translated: CASRARGNTGELFF.

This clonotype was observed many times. This chain's CDR3 is CASSSSGWEETQYF. The CDR3 DNA is TGTGCCAGCAGCTCTAGCGGGTGGGAAGAGACCCAGTACTTC. This chain connects TRBV7-2 to TRBJ2-5; TRBD2 matches at 8 bases. This CDR3 is 14 amino acids long. Per germline, CDR1 SGHTA and CDR2 FQGNSA. V was pared by 4 bases and J by 3 bases, with 4 bases of the junction left unmatched.

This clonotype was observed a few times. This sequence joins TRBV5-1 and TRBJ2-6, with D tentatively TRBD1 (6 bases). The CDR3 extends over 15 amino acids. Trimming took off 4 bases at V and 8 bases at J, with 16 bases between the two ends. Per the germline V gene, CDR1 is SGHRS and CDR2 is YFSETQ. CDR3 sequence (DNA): TGCGCCAGCAGCCACGACAGGATCTCCCCCAACGTCCTGACTTTC. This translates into CASSHDRISPNVLTF.

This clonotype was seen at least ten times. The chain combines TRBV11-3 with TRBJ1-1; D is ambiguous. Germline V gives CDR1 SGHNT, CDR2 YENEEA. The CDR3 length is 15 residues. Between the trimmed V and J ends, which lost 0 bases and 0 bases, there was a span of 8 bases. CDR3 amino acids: CASSLDGRVNTEAFF. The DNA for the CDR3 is TGTGCCAGCAGCTTAGATGGACGGGTGAACACTGAAGCTTTCTTT.

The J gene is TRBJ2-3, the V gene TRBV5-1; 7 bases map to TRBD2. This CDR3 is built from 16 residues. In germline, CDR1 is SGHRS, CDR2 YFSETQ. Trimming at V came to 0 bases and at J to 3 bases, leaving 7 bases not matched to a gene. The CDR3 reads CASSLAPGLSTDTQYF. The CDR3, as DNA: TGCGCCAGCAGCTTGGCCCCGGGACTAAGTACAGATACGCAGTATTTT.

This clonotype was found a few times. CDR3 nucleotide sequence: TGCGCCAGCAGCTTGGCTGTCGGGAGGGCCGGGGAAAATGAGCAGTTCTTC. This sequence encodes CASSLAVGRAGENEQFF. The V call is TRBV5-1, the J call TRBJ2-1; 8 nucleotides match TRBD2. Germline loops: CDR1 SGHRS, CDR2 YFSETQ. V was pared by 0 bases and J by 7 bases, with 12 bases of the junction left unmatched. This CDR3 contains 17 residues. The full variable domain, in which reference TRBV5-1 and TRBJ2-1 provide the parts outside the CDR3, is KAGVTQTPRYLIKTRGQQVTLSCSPISGHRSVSWYQQTPGQGLQFLFEYFSETQRNKGNFPGRFSGRQFSNSRSEMNVSTLELGDSALYLCASSLAVGRAGENEQFFGPGTRLTVL.

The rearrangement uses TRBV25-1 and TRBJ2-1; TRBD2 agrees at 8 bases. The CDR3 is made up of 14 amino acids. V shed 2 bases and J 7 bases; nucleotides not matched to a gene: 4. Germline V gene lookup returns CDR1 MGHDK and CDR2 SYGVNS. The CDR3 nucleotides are TGTGCCAGCAGTGAAAGCGGGAGCGTTAATGAGCAGTTCTTC. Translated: CASSESGSVNEQFF.

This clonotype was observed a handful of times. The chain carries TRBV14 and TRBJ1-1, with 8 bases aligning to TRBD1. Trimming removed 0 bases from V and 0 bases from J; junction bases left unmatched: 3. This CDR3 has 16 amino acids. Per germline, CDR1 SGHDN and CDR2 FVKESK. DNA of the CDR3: TGTGCCAGCAGCCAAGACCCGGGACAGGTGAACACTGAAGCTTTCTTT. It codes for CASSQDPGQVNTEAFF.